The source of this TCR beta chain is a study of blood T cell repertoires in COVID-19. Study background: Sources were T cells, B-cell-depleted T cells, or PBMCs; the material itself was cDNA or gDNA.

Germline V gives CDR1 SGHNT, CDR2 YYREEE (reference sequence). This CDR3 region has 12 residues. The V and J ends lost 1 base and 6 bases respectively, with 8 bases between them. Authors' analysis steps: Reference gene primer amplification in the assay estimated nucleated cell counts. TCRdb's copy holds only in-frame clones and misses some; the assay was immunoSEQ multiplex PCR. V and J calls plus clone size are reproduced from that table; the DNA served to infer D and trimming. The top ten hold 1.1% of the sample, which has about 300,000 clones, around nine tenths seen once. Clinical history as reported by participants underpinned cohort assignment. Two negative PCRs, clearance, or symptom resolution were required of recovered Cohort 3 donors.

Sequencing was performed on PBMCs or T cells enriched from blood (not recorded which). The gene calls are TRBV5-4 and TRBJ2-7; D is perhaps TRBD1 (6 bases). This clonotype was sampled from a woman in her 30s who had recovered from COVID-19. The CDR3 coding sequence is TGTGCCAGCAGCTTGCCAGGGGTCGAGCAGTACTTC. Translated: CASSLPGVEQYF.